This T cell receptor (beta chain) was captured in a study of molecular identifiers for immune sequencing clone quantification. V was clipped by 5 bases and J by 1 base, with 12 bases between them. The germline V gene encodes CDR1 DFQATT and CDR2 SNEGSKA (reference sequence). The CDR3 sequence is 13 residues long. TCRdb fed the PCR reads into MiXCR, producing one record per CDR3 protein. The table shows fewer than 45,000 distinct CDR3 sequences, with about a fifth occurring only once. This clonotype appeared many times. Sequenced sample: naive CD8+ T cells from blood, with Jurkat cell RNA spiked in. Noted subset: FACS-sorted CD8+CD4-CCR7+CD45RA+ naive T cells. The receptor was isolated from a human donor in good health. Some libraries in this study had Jurkat cell RNA spiked in. The chain has TRBV20-1 and TRBJ2-7, with D possibly matching TRBD2 (5 bases). CDR3 protein: CSAAGRTSYEQYF. In DNA, the CDR3 is TGCAGTGCTGCCGGACGGACTTCCTACGAGCAGTACTTC.